A selection of T cell receptor beta chains follows, all from one sample in a study of blood T cells in healthy people across ages. In TCRdb, the 5' RACE reads were re-called with MiXCR into one record per CDR3 protein. The data contain some 550,000 distinct CDR3 sequences, roughly 43% of them singletons. Sequenced: blood. Receptors originate from a man older than 75 in good health. Each CDR3 is given with its conserved first and last residue. The D gene is left open where the match is weak. Only some rows state a clone size, as once, few, many or a class for expanded clones.

>TRBV7-2|TRBJ1-6|NA|TRBD1|16
TGTGCCAGCAGCGGAGGAGGGACAGCCTATAATTCACCCCTCCACTTT
CASSGGGTAYNSPLHF
>TRBV6-5|TRBJ2-5|many|TRBD2|14
TGTGCCAGCAGTTACCTTAGCGGGAGTGAGACCCAGTACTTC
CASSYLSGSETQYF
>TRBV29-1|TRBJ2-5|few|NA|12
TGCAGCGCCCCAACAGGGAGGGAGACCCAGTACTTC
CSAPTGRETQYF
>TRBV20-1|TRBJ2-7|NA|NA|12
TGCAGTGCTAGAGCCCAGCCAGGCGAGCAGTACTTC
CSARAQPGEQYF
>TRBV19|TRBJ2-7|NA|NA|14
TGTGCCAGTAGTGCATACCCCGGGGCCTACGAGCAGTACTTC
CASSAYPGAYEQYF
>TRBV2|TRBJ2-1|once|TRBD1|15
TGTGCCAGCAGTACGCCGGGACAGGTCAGGGATGAGCAGTTCTTC
CASSTPGQVRDEQFF
>TRBV9|TRBJ2-7|NA|TRBD1|18
TGTGCCAGCAGCATGGCCTCCCTCCGGGACAGGGACTACTACGAGCAGTACTTC
CASSMASLRDRDYYEQYF
>TRBV5-8|TRBJ2-2|once|TRBD1|15
TGTGCCAGCAGACATGGGACAGCTAACACCGGGGAGCTGTTTTTT
CASRHGTANTGELFF
>TRBV11-2|TRBJ2-3|NA|TRBD2|17
TGTGCCAGCAGCTTAATTGGGACTAGCGGGAGCACAGATACGCAGTATTTT
CASSLIGTSGSTDTQYF
>TRBV7-3|TRBJ2-1|NA|NA|15
TGTGCCAGCAGCGCTACTCGGAGTACCTACAATGAGCAGTTCTTC
CASSATRSTYNEQFF
>TRBV6-5|TRBJ1-4|NA|TRBD1|17
TGTGCCAGCAGTTACCGGGACAGGGGGCTGACTAATGAAAAACTGTTTTTT
CASSYRDRGLTNEKLFF
>TRBV29-1|TRBJ1-2|NA|NA|14
TGCAGCGTTGTCATAAGGTCGGGCTTGGGTGGCTACACCTTC
CSVVIRSGLGGYTF
>TRBV20-1|TRBJ2-1|once|TRBD2|17
TGCAGTGCTAGGGGGACTAGCGGGGGCTCCCTTGAAAATGAGCAGTTCTTC
CSARGTSGGSLENEQFF
>TRBV6-5|TRBJ2-5|few|TRBD2|17
TGTGCCAGCAGTTACAGGGCTAGCGGGAGGGCCGAAGAGACCCAGTACTTC
CASSYRASGRAEETQYF
>TRBV13|TRBJ2-3|NA|TRBD2|16
TGTGCCAGCGGCTCACCGGGACTAGGGGGTACAGATACGCAGTATTTT
CASGSPGLGGTDTQYF
>TRBV6-5|TRBJ2-1|few|TRBD1|15
TGTGCCAGCAGCATTACAGGGGGGACCTACAATGAGCAGTTCTTC
CASSITGGTYNEQFF
>TRBV7-2|TRBJ1-1|few|NA|13
TGTGCCAGCAGCGGACAGACGAACACTGAAGCTTTCTTT
CASSGQTNTEAFF
>TRBV11-2|TRBJ2-7|NA|TRBD1|14
TGTGCCAGCAGCCACCCCGTGACAGGGGTCGAGCAGTACTTC
CASSHPVTGVEQYF
>TRBV12-3/TRBV12-4|TRBJ2-7|few|NA|14
TGTGCCAGCAGTTTTTCCCAGGGTGGGGTCGAGCAGTACTTC
CASSFSQGGVEQYF
>TRBV4-1|TRBJ2-5|few|TRBD1|15
TGCGCCAGCAGCCAAGATACAGGGGAATGGGAGACCCAGTACTTC
CASSQDTGEWETQYF
>TRBV6-5|TRBJ2-1|many|TRBD2|16
TGTGCCACAGGAGCCCTAGCGGGAGTTAGGTTGAATGAGCAGTTCTTC
CATGALAGVRLNEQFF